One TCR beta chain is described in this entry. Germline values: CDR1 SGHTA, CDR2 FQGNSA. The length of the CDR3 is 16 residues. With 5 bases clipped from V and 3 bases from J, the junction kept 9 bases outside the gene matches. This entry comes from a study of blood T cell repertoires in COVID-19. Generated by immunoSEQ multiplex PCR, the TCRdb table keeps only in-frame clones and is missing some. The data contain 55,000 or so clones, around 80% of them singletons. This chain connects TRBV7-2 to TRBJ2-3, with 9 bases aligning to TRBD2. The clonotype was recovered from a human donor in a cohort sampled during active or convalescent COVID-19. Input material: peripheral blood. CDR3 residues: CASSPGGTSRTDTQYF. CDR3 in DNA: TGTGCCAGCAGCCCCGGCGGGACTAGCAGGACAGATACGCAGTATTTT.